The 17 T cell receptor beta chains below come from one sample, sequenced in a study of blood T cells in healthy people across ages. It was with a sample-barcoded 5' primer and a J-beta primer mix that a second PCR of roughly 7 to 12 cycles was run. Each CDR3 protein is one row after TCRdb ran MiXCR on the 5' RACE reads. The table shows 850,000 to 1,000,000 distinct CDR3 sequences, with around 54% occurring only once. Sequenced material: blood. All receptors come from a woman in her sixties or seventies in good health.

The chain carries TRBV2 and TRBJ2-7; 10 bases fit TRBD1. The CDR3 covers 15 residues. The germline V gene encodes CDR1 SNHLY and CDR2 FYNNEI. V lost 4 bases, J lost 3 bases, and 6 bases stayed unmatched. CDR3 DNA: TGTGCCAGCAGTGTCGAGACAGGGGGCGACTACGAGCAGTACTTC. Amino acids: CASSVETGGDYEQYF. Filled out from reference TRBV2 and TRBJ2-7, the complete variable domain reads EPEVTQTPSHQVTQMGQEVILRCVPISNHLYFYWYRQILGQKVEFLVSFYNNEISEKSEIFDDQFSVERPDGSNFTLKIRSTKLEDSAMYFCASSVETGGDYEQYFGPGTRLTVT.

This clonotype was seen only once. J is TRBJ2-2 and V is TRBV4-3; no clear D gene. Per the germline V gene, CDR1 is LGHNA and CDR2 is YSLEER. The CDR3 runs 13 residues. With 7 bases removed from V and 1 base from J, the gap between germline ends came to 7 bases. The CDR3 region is CASKELNTGELFF. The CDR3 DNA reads TGCGCCAGCAAGGAGCTGAACACCGGGGAGCTGTTTTTT.

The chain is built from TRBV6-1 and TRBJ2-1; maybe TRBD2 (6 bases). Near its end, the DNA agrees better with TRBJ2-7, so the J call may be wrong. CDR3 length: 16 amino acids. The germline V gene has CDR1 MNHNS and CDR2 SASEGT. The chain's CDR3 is CASRLSGRSSYNEQYF. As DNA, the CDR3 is TGTGCCAGCAGATTAAGCGGGCGCAGCTCCTACAATGAGCAGTACTTC.

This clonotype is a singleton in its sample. The CDR3 DNA reads as TGTGCCACCAGTACGACTAGCGGGAGATTCGGGGGCACAGATACGCAGTATTTT. This translates into CATSTTSGRFGGTDTQYF. The chain joins TRBV15 to TRBJ2-3; 12 bases fit TRBD2. CDR3 length equals 18 residues. V was clipped by 6 bases and J by 1 base; unmatched bases: 11. Germline CDR1 and CDR2: LNHNV and YYDKDF (reference sequence).

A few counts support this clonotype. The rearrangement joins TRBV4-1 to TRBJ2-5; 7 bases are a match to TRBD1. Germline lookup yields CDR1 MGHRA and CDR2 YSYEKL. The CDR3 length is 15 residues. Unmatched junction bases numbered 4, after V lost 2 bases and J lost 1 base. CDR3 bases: TGCGCCAGCAGCCAACCCCGGACAGGCCAAGAGACCCAGTACTTC. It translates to CASSQPRTGQETQYF.

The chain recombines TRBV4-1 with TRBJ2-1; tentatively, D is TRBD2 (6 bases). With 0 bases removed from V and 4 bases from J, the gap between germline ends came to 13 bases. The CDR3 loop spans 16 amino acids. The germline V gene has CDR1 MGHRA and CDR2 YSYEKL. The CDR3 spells CASSQDTGLTYNEQFF. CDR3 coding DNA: TGCGCCAGCAGCCAAGATACAGGACTAACATACAATGAGCAGTTCTTC.

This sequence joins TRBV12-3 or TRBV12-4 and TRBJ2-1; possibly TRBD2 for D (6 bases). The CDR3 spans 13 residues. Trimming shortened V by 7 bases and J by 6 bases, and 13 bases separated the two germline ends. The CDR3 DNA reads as TGTGCCAGCACCCCATGGCGGGGCAATGAGCAGTTCTTC. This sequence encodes CASTPWRGNEQFF.

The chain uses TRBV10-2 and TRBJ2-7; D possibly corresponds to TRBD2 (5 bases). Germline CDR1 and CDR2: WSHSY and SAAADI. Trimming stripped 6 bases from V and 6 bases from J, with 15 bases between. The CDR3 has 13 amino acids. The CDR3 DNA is TGCGCCAGCAGGAGGGCGGAGACGACCGAGCAGTACTTC. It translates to CASRRAETTEQYF.

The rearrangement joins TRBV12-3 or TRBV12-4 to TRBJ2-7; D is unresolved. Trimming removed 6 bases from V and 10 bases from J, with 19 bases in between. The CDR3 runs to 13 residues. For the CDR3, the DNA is TGTGCCAGCAGGGGCCGGGCCAGCAACCGTCAGTACTTC. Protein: CASRGRASNRQYF.

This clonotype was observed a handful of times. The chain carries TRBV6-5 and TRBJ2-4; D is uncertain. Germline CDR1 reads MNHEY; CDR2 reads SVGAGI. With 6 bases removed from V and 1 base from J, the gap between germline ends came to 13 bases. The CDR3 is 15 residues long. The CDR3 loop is CASSRQNAAKNIQYF. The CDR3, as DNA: TGTGCCAGCAGCCGCCAGAACGCGGCCAAAAACATTCAGTACTTC.

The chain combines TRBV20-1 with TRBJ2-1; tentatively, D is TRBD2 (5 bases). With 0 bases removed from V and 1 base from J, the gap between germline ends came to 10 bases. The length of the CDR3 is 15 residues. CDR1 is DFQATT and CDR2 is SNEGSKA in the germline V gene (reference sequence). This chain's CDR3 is CSARDWRWSYNEQFF. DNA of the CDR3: TGCAGTGCTAGAGATTGGAGGTGGTCCTACAATGAGCAGTTCTTC.

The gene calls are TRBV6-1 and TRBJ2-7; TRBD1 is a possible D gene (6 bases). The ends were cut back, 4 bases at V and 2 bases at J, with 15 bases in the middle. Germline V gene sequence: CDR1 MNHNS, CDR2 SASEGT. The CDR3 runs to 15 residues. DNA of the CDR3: TGTGCCAGCAGTGCCTCTGTAGGACAGACCTACGAGCAGTACTTC. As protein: CASSASVGQTYEQYF.

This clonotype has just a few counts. The CDR3 loop is CASSSSRDYHDTQYF. For the CDR3, the DNA is TGTGCCAGCAGCTCGTCCCGGGACTACCATGATACGCAGTATTTT. V gene TRBV7-9 combines with J gene TRBJ2-3; 7 positions match TRBD2. CDR1 is SEHNR, CDR2 FQNEAQ, per germline (reference sequence). V was clipped by 4 bases and J by 6 bases; unmatched bases: 10. This CDR3 contains 15 residues.

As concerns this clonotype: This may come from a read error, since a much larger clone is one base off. The CDR3: CASSLSSGRATEIQYF. CDR3 DNA: TGTGCCAGCAGCTTGAGTAGCGGGAGGGCTACGGAGATCCAGTACTTC. The rearrangement uses TRBV7-9 and TRBJ2-5; 11 bases are shared with TRBD2. The CDR3 has 16 residues. Germline V CDR1 and CDR2: SEHNR, FQNEAQ (reference sequence).

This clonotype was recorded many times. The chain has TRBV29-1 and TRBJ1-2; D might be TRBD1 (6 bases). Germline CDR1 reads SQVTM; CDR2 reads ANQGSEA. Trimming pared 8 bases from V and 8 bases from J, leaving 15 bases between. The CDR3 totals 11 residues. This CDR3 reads CSFDLGTGYTF. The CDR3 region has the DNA TGCAGCTTCGACCTCGGGACAGGCTACACCTTC.

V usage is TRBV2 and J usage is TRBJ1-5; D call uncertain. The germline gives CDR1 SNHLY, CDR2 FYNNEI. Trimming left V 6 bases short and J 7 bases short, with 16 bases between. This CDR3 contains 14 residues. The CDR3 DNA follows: TGTGCCAGCAGCCCCACGGGCATCGGCCAGCCCCAGCATTTT. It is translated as CASSPTGIGQPQHF.

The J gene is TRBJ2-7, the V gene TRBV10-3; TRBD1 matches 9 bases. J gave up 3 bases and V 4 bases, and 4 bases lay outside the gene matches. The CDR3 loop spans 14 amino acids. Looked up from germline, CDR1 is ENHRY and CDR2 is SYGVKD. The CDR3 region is CAISGRTGDYEQYF. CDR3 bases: TGTGCCATCAGTGGAAGGACAGGGGACTACGAGCAGTACTTC.